This T cell receptor beta chain derives from a study of blood T cell repertoires in COVID-19. Turning to the study itself: The United States, Italy and Spain were the sources of the acute and convalescent COVID-19 samples. Sources were T cells, B-cell-depleted T cells, or PBMCs; the material itself was cDNA or gDNA.

This CDR3 has 14 amino acids. Trimming left V 2 bases short and J 1 base short, with 8 bases between. Germline V lookup: CDR1 MNHEY, CDR2 SVGEGT. In the original processing: How many nucleated cells were present was estimated from reference gene primer amplification. Clones were read by immunoSEQ multiplex PCR, and TCRdb kept only the in-frame ones, dropping some. V and J calls plus clone size are reproduced from that table; the DNA served to infer D and trimming. This sample has more than 150,000 clones; 80% to 90% occur once, and the top ten carry 3.5% to 4%. The chain links TRBV6-2 or TRBV6-3 to TRBJ1-1; D unclear. This TCR derives from a woman in her sixties or seventies with acute or convalescent COVID-19. The sample taken for sequencing was peripheral blood. The CDR3 nucleotides read TGTGCCAGCAGTTACACGGAGGGGAACACTGAAGCTTTCTTT. It encodes CASSYTEGNTEAFF.